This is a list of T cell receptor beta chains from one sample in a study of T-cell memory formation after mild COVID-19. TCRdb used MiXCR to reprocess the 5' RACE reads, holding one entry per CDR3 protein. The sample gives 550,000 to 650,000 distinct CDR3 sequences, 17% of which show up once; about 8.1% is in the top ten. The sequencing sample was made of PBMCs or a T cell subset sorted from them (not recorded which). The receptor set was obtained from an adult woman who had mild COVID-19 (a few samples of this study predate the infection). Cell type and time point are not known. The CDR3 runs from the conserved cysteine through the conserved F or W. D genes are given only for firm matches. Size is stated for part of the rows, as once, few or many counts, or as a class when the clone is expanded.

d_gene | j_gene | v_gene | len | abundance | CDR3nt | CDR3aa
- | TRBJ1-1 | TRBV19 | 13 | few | TGTGCCAGTAGTCCCAACGACCTCACTGAAGCTTTCTTT | CASSPNDLTEAFF
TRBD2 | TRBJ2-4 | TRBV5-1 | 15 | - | TGCGCCAGCAGCTTGGACGGGGGGACCAAAAACATTCAGTACTTC | CASSLDGGTKNIQYF
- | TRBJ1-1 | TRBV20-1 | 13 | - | TGCAGTGCTAGGTCCGGGGTCGACACTGAAGCTTTCTTT | CSARSGVDTEAFF
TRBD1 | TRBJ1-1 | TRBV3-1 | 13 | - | TGTGCCAGCAGCCAAGACCCGACAGGGGAAGCTTTCTTT | CASSQDPTGEAFF
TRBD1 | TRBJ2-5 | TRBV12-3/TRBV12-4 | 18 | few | TGTGCCAGCAGCCAGGGGACAGGGCGATTTCGGAACCAAGAGACCCAGTACTTC | CASSQGTGRFRNQETQYF
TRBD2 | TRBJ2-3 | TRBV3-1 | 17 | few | TGTGCCAGCAGCCACGCCAGGACTAGCGTCTTAAGGGATACGCAGTATTTT | CASSHARTSVLRDTQYF
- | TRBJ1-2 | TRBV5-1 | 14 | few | TGCGCCAGCAAGATCATCCCAGGGGAATATGGCTACACCTTC | CASKIIPGEYGYTF
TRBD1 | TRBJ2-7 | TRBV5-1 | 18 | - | TGCGCCAGCAGCTTCCCTCGGGACAGGTCTAAAGGGGTCGGCGAGCAGTACTTC | CASSFPRDRSKGVGEQYF
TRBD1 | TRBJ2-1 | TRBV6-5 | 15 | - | TGTGCCAGCAGTACGACAGGGAACTCCTACAATGAGCAGTTCTTC | CASSTTGNSYNEQFF
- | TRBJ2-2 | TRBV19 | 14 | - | TGTGCCACAAATCAGGTCGGGGACACCGGGGAGCTGTTTTTT | CATNQVGDTGELFF
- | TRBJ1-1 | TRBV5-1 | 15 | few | TGCGCCAGCAGCTTGGATAACGGGGGCGACACTGAAGCTTTCTTT | CASSLDNGGDTEAFF
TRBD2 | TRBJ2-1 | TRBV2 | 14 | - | TGTGCCAGCAGTGCGACTAGCGGATACAATGAGCAGTTCTTC | CASSATSGYNEQFF
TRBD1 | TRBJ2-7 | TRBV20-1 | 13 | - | TGCAGTGCTAGAGGGGCAGGGGGCTACGAGCAGTACTTC | CSARGAGGYEQYF
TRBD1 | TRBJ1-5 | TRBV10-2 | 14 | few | TGCGCCAGCAATGGGAGGGGGCGCAATCAGCCCCAGCATTTT | CASNGRGRNQPQHF
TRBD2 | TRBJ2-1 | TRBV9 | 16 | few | TGTGCCAGCAGCGTCCGAGCGGGGGGGCCTGCGGGAGAGCAGTTCTTC | CASSVRAGGPAGEQFF
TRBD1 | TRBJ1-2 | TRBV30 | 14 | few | TGTGGGTCCGCGGGGACAGGGGTCGCGGGGGGCTACACCTTC | CGSAGTGVAGGYTF
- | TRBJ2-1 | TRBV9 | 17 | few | TGTGCCAGCAGCGACCCCGACTGGGGGAGCTCCTACAATGAGCAGTTCTTC | CASSDPDWGSSYNEQFF
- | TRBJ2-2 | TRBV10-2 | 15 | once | TGCGCCAGCAGCCCGGAAAGGGAGAACACCGGGGAGCTGTTTTTT | CASSPERENTGELFF